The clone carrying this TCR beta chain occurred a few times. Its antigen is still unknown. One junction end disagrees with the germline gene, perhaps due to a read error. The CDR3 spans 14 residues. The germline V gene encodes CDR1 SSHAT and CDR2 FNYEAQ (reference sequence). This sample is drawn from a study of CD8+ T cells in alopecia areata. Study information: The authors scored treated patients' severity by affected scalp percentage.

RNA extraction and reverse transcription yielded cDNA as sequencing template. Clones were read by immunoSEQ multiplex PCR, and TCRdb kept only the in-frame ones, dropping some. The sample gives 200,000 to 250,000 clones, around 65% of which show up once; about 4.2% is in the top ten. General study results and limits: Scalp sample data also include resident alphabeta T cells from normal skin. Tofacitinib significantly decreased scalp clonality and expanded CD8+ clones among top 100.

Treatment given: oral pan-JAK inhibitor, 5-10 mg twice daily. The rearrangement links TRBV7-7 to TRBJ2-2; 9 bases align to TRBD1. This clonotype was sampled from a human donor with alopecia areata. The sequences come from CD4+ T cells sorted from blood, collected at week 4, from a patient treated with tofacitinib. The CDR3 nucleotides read TGTGCTAGCAGCCTGGACAGGGGTGGCGGGGAGCTGTTTTTT. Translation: CASSLDRGGGELFF. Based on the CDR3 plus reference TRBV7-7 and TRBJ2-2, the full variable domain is GAGVSQSPRYKVTKRGQDVTLRCDPISSHATLYWYQQALGQGPEFLTYFNYEAQPDKSGLPSDRFSAERPEGSISTLTIQRTEQRDSAMYRCASSLDRGGGELFFGEGSRLTVL.